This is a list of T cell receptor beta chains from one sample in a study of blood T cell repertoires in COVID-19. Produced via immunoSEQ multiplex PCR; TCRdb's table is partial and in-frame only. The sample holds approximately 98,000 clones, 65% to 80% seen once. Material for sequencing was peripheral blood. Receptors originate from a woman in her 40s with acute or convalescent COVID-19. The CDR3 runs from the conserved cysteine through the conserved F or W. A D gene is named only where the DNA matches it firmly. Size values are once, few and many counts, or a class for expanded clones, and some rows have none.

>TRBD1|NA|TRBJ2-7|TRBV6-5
CASIWDRGRGSEQYF
TGTGCCAGCATTTGGGACAGGGGCCGGGGGAGCGAGCAGTACTTC
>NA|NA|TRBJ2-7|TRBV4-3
CASSQDSGGLYEQYF
TGCGCCAGCAGCCAAGATTCAGGGGGGCTCTACGAGCAGTACTTC
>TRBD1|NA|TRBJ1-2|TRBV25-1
CASSGTTGEGYTF
TGTGCCAGCAGTGGAACAACAGGGGAGGGCTACACCTTC
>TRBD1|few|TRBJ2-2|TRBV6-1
CASSEWDSGYTGELFF
TGTGCCAGCAGTGAGTGGGACAGTGGTTACACCGGGGAGCTGTTTTTT
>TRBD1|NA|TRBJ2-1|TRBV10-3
CATRDRDNEQFF
TGTGCCACCCGGGACAGGGACAATGAGCAGTTCTTC
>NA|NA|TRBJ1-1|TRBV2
CASRGQQNTEAFF
TGTGCCAGCAGAGGACAGCAGAACACTGAAGCTTTCTTT
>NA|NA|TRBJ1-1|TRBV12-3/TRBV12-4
CASSPTRGHAFF
TGTGCCAGCAGTCCGACCAGGGGACATGCTTTCTTT
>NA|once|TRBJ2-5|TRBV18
CASSPPLGGGQETQYF
TGTGCCAGCTCACCACCGCTGGGAGGGGGCCAAGAGACCCAGTACTTC
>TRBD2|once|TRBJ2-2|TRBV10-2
CASSERGGDTGELFF
TGCGCCAGCAGTGAACGGGGGGGTGACACCGGGGAGCTGTTTTTT
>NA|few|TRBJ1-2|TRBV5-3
CARSPCGDGYTF
TGTGCCAGAAGCCCCTGCGGTGATGGCTACACCTTC
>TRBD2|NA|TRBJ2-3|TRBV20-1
CSASRGLGVTDTQYF
TGCAGTGCTAGTCGGGGACTAGGGGTCACAGATACGCAGTATTTT
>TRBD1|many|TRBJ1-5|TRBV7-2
CASSLETTGGRPQHF
TGTGCCAGCAGCTTAGAAACCACAGGGGGACGGCCCCAGCATTTT
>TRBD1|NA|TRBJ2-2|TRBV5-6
CASSLRQGNTGELFF
TGTGCCAGCAGCTTAAGACAGGGTAACACCGGGGAGCTGTTTTTT